This is a list of T cell receptor beta chains from one sample in a study of T cells in Graves' hyperthyroidism and ophthalmopathy. TCRdb re-analysed the multiplex PCR reads in MiXCR, keeping a single row per CDR3 protein. In the table there are under 400,000 distinct CDR3 sequences, roughly 18% of which are singletons. Sequenced material: blood. These receptors originate from a woman aged 45-65 years with Graves' hyperthyroidism. The CDR3 runs from the conserved cysteine through the conserved F or W. Each record gives: D gene, clone size, V gene, J gene, CDR3 protein, CDR3 DNA. A D gene is named only where the DNA matches it firmly. A clone size is listed for some rows: how often the clone was seen (once, few, many), or a class if it is expanded.

>NA|once|TRBV5-5|TRBJ1-1
CASSLDGYVNTEAFF
TGTGCCAGCAGCTTGGACGGATACGTGAACACTGAAGCTTTCTTT
>NA|NA|TRBV3-1|TRBJ2-3
CASSGPPYLIGGASTDTQYF
TGTGCCAGCAGCGGACCGCCGTACCTCATAGGCGGGGCGAGCACAGATACGCAGTATTTT
>NA|many|TRBV6-1|TRBJ1-1
CASSSDGGAGTEAFF
TGTGCCAGCAGCTCCGACGGGGGGGCTGGGACTGAAGCTTTCTTT
>NA|few|TRBV5-5|TRBJ2-5
CASSWPFQETQYF
TGTGCCAGCAGCTGGCCCTTTCAGGAGACCCAGTACTTC
>TRBD2|many|TRBV3-1|TRBJ2-1
CASSQLSGTRTDEQFF
TGTGCCAGCAGCCAACTTTCCGGGACTAGGACCGATGAGCAGTTCTTC
>NA|few|TRBV6-2/TRBV6-3|TRBJ2-3
CASTADYKGADTQYF
TGTGCCAGCACCGCGGACTACAAGGGCGCAGATACGCAGTATTTT
>NA|NA|TRBV27|TRBJ1-6
CASKILRDINSLLHF
TGTGCCAGCAAGATCCTCCGGGACATTAATTCACTCCTCCACTTT
>TRBD2|many|TRBV11-2|TRBJ2-3
CASSPIGGSGGTDTQYF
TGTGCCAGCAGCCCGATAGGTGGTAGCGGGGGCACAGATACGCAGTATTTT
>TRBD1|few|TRBV19|TRBJ1-5
CASSSYRGQGNQPQHF
TGTGCCAGTAGTTCATACAGGGGGCAGGGCAATCAGCCCCAGCATTTT
>NA|few|TRBV20-1|TRBJ2-5
CSASRYGGEDGETQYF
TGCAGTGCCAGCCGGTATGGGGGAGAGGATGGGGAGACCCAGTACTTC
>TRBD2|NA|TRBV7-6|TRBJ2-7
CASSKGLSGVYEQYF
TGTGCCAGCAGCAAGGGACTAAGCGGGGTCTACGAGCAGTACTTC
>TRBD1|NA|TRBV6-2/TRBV6-3|TRBJ1-4
CASSRTGGAANEKLFF
TGTGCCAGCAGCCGGACAGGGGGCGCGGCTAATGAAAAACTGTTTTTT
>NA|NA|TRBV11-2|TRBJ1-1
CASASIMNTEAFF
TGTGCCAGCGCCTCAATTATGAACACTGAAGCTTTCTTT
>NA|NA|TRBV5-6|TRBJ1-2
CASSLAARTYGYTF
TGTGCCAGCAGCTTGGCTGCCAGGACTTATGGCTACACCTTC
>NA|few|TRBV5-5|TRBJ2-5
CASSRYLGETQYF
TGTGCCAGCAGCCGATACTTGGGGGAGACCCAGTACTTC
>TRBD2|NA|TRBV5-5|TRBJ2-3
CASSLLAGSTDTQYF
TGTGCCAGCAGCTTACTAGCGGGAAGCACAGATACGCAGTATTTT
>NA|many|TRBV6-1|TRBJ2-3
CASSPRDLRRTDTQYF
TGTGCCAGCAGTCCTCGGGACCTTCGGCGTACAGATACGCAGTATTTT
>NA|many|TRBV5-1|TRBJ2-1
CASSLASGANEQFF
TGCGCCAGCAGCTTGGCCTCAGGAGCTAATGAGCAGTTCTTC
>NA|few|TRBV12-3/TRBV12-4|TRBJ1-4
CASSTVTTEKLFF
TGTGCCAGCAGTACCGTCACGACAGAAAAACTGTTTTTT
>TRBD1|NA|TRBV18|TRBJ2-2
CASSPPDRVATGELFF
TGTGCCAGCTCACCTCCGGACAGGGTAGCCACCGGGGAGCTGTTTTTT